The rows below give T cell receptor beta chains drawn from one sample of a study of radiotherapy plus CTLA-4 blockade in lung cancer. Assay: immunoSEQ multiplex PCR; the TCRdb copy retains only in-frame clones and omits some. There are about 99,000 clones in the sample; almost 90% occur only once, and 4% to 6% lies in the top ten. The material sequenced was peripheral blood, taken from a patient treated with radiotherapy plus ipilimumab. The source is a human donor with non-small cell lung cancer that progressed on radiotherapy plus ipilimumab. The conserved cysteine and the conserved F or W are not part of the CDR3 here. The order of the fields is V gene, J gene, CDR3 length, CDR3 protein.

>TRBV5-1|TRBJ1-1|13
ASTNMAGDNTEAF
>TRBV6-5|TRBJ1-2|13
ASSYLGGSNYGYT
>TRBV5-4|TRBJ2-1|13
ASRSTSASYNEQF
>TRBV7-8|TRBJ2-2|17
ASSPRRVAGGRGTGELF
>TRBV5-5|TRBJ1-2|10
ASSLDLEGYT
>TRBV5-1|TRBJ2-7|11
ASSLDRGNEQY
>TRBV4-1|TRBJ1-4|13
ASSQSGVTNEKLF
>TRBV28|TRBJ2-5|12
ASSPWTGKETQY
>TRBV5-1|TRBJ2-7|13
ASSLEVGTHCEQY
>TRBV10-2|TRBJ2-3|12
ASITGLVADTQY
>TRBV5-1|TRBJ1-2|10
ASSPDNYGYT
>TRBV5-5|TRBJ2-1|13
ASSWTHNSYNEQF
>TRBV5-4|-|11
ASSLVQNNEQY
>TRBV18|TRBJ2-7|12
ASSRGAQTYEQY
>TRBV10-2|TRBJ1-1|11
ASSGVVNTEAF
>TRBV7-6|TRBJ2-7|11
ASSNTATYEQY
>TRBV7-2|TRBJ1-1|13
ASSLGPLYSNQAF
>TRBV19|TRBJ2-5|13
ASTDRGGRGETQY
>TRBV7-3|TRBJ2-5|11
ASSRGQGETQY
>TRBV4-2|TRBJ2-1|15
ASSQDLGQGSYNEQF
>TRBV5-1|TRBJ1-2|12
ASSLAQGAGGYT
>TRBV2|TRBJ2-3|13
ASSVNSPPTDTQY
>TRBV9|-|11
ASGGGASYEQY
>TRBV25-1|TRBJ2-3|8
ASSADTQY
>TRBV29-1|TRBJ2-7|13
SVSSVGGIDYEQY
>TRBV19|TRBJ1-3|14
ASTNFGGDSGNTIY
>TRBV6-5|TRBJ2-1|10
ASSQRPNEQF
>TRBV9|TRBJ2-1|13
ASSVASGGGDEQF